What follows are 21 T cell receptor beta chains derived from one specimen sequenced in a study of blood T cell repertoires in COVID-19. The assay was immunoSEQ multiplex PCR, and TCRdb's table has in-frame clones only and misses some. The data contain 300,000 to 350,000 clones, roughly 89% of them singletons. Sequencing was carried out using PBMCs or T cells enriched from blood (not recorded which). The receptors come from a woman between 18 and 29 years old with acute COVID-19.

The chain carries TRBV28 and TRBJ1-2, with D maybe TRBD1 (6 bases). The CDR3 spans 13 residues. Germline V CDR1 and CDR2: MDHEN, SYDVKM. V was trimmed by 3 bases and J by 3 bases, leaving 8 bases between them. CDR3: CASSLAGDYGYTF. As DNA, the CDR3 is TGTGCCAGCAGTTTGGCAGGGGACTATGGCTACACCTTC.

The chain joins TRBV6-5 to TRBJ2-1, with 12 bases lining up with TRBD2. With 7 bases clipped from V and 14 bases from J, the junction kept 9 bases outside the gene matches. This CDR3 has 13 amino acids. Germline V gene sequence: CDR1 MNHEY, CDR2 SVGAGI. The CDR3 sequence is CASTRLAGESEFF. The CDR3 DNA reads as TGTGCCAGCACGAGACTAGCGGGAGAATCAGAGTTCTTC.

The chain combines TRBV29-1 with TRBJ1-4, with a possible D match to TRBD1 (6 bases). Per the germline V gene, CDR1 is SQVTM and CDR2 is ANQGSEA. Trimming pared 6 bases from V and 5 bases from J, leaving 13 bases between. The CDR3 sequence is 13 residues long. CDR3 loop: CSVRGRGNEKLFF. The CDR3 DNA reads as TGCAGCGTCCGGGGGAGGGGGAATGAAAAACTGTTTTTT.

V is TRBV5-1 and J is TRBJ1-2; D is undetermined. This CDR3 contains 15 residues. The germline CDR1 and CDR2 sequences are SGHRS and YFSETQ. Trimming pared 4 bases from V and 8 bases from J, leaving 21 bases between. CDR3 coding DNA: TGCGCCAGCAGCGCTATTGACAACTTTCTAAGCGGCTACACCTTC. This codes for CASSAIDNFLSGYTF.

The V and J genes are TRBV27 and TRBJ1-1; TRBD1 might be the D (5 bases). V lost 6 bases and J lost 0, with 23 bases in between. Germline V gives CDR1 MNHEY, CDR2 SMNVEV (reference sequence). This CDR3 comprises 18 residues. DNA of the CDR3: TGTGCCAGCAGCCGCTCGGACATCTCGTATCGAATGAACACTGAAGCTTTCTTT. Protein: CASSRSDISYRMNTEAFF.

The V call is TRBV7-2, the J call TRBJ1-1; D gene uncertain. Germline lookup yields CDR1 SGHTA and CDR2 FQGNSA. Trimming took 2 bases from V and 4 from J, leaving 11 bases between them. The length of the CDR3 is 14 residues. CDR3 loop: CASSLTIGGTEAFF. CDR3 coding DNA: TGTGCCAGCAGCTTAACAATAGGAGGCACTGAAGCTTTCTTT.

This sequence joins TRBV6-1 and TRBJ2-1; 11 nucleotides match TRBD1. From germline, CDR1 is MNHNS and CDR2 SASEGT. CDR3 length equals 16 residues. Trimming at V came to 2 bases and at J to 2 bases, leaving 2 bases not matched to a gene. CDR3 sequence: CASSEQGQGAYNEQFF. The CDR3 DNA reads TGTGCCAGCAGTGAACAGGGACAGGGGGCCTACAATGAGCAGTTCTTC.

This chain uses TRBV2 with TRBJ1-3; no clear D gene. This CDR3 contains 15 residues. Germline V CDR1 and CDR2: SNHLY, FYNNEI. V was shortened by 6 bases and J by 0 bases, with 12 bases between the two germline ends. The CDR3 spells CASRRSLSSGNTIYF. For the CDR3, the DNA is TGTGCCAGCAGGAGGAGTTTGAGCTCTGGAAACACCATATATTTT.

The rearrangement links TRBV11-1 to TRBJ1-1; D unclear. The germline V gene has CDR1 SGHAT and CDR2 FQDESV (reference sequence). The ends were cut back, 0 bases at V and 3 bases at J, with 14 bases in the middle. The CDR3 totals 16 residues. CDR3 in amino acids: CASSLAFSKGDTEAFF. The CDR3 DNA follows: TGTGCCAGCAGCTTAGCGTTTAGTAAAGGAGACACTGAAGCTTTCTTT.

The chain carries TRBV5-1 and TRBJ2-3; D is possibly TRBD2 (6 bases). The CDR3 is 14 amino acids. With 6 bases removed from V and 2 bases from J, the gap between germline ends came to 13 bases. CDR1 SGHRS and CDR2 YFSETQ come from the germline V gene. The CDR3 nucleotides are TGCGCCAGCACCCCGGGACTCTCCACAGATACGCAGTATTTT. It translates to CASTPGLSTDTQYF.

This chain connects TRBV27 to TRBJ1-3, with 9 bases lining up with TRBD1. Losses at the gene ends were 5 bases for V and 3 bases for J; bases not matched to a gene: 8. The length of the CDR3 is 16 residues. Germline V gene sequence: CDR1 MNHEY, CDR2 SMNVEV (reference sequence). CDR3 sequence: CASSANRGRYGNTIYF. The CDR3 DNA reads TGTGCCAGCAGTGCTAACAGGGGGCGATATGGAAACACCATATATTTT.

The chain carries TRBV19 and TRBJ1-2, with TRBD1 matching 8 bases. Germline V lookup: CDR1 LNHDA, CDR2 SQIVND (reference sequence). V gave up 2 bases and J gave up 4 bases; unmatched junction bases: 6. The CDR3 has 15 amino acids. Here the CDR3 reads CASSIQGAFAYGYTF. Here the CDR3 DNA reads TGTGCCAGTAGTATACAGGGGGCTTTTGCCTATGGCTACACCTTC.

There are many counts of this clone. The chain joins TRBV27 to TRBJ1-5; no reliable D call. Trimming cost V 3 bases and J 5 bases, with 8 bases left between them. CDR1 and CDR2 from the germline V gene are MNHEY and SMNVEV (reference sequence). There are 13 residues in the CDR3. The CDR3 sequence is CASSLKEYQPQHF. CDR3 coding DNA: TGTGCCAGCAGTTTGAAGGAGTATCAGCCCCAGCATTTT.

This rearrangement joins TRBV3-1 (or the pseudogene TRBV3-2) to TRBJ1-3; D is unclear. V lost 1 base and J lost 7, with 8 bases in between. The germline V gene encodes CDR1 LGHDT and CDR2 YNNKEL (reference sequence). The CDR3 extends over 13 amino acids. CDR3 residues: CASSQAGGNTIYF. The CDR3 DNA reads as TGTGCCAGCAGCCAAGCGGGAGGGAACACCATATATTTT.

This clone has just one count. V gene TRBV27 combines with J gene TRBJ1-1; 7 bases line up with TRBD1. Germline V gene data show CDR1 as MNHEY and CDR2 as SMNVEV (reference sequence). CDR3 length: 14 amino acids. The V gene end was trimmed by 6 bases and the J gene end by 0 bases; junction bases not matched to a gene: 4. The CDR3 DNA sequence: TGTGCCAGCAGCTGGGACAGTTTGAACACTGAAGCTTTCTTT. It specifies CASSWDSLNTEAFF.

The chain uses TRBV9 and TRBJ2-7, with D tentatively TRBD1 (7 bases). Germline CDR1 SGDLS, CDR2 YYNGEE. Trimming shortened V by 3 bases and J by 2 bases, and 21 bases separated the two germline ends. This CDR3 has 17 amino acids. CDR3 DNA sequence: TGTGCCAGCAGCGCCAGGGGGGACTTGACGGTGACCTACGAGCAGTACTTC. This gives the protein CASSARGDLTVTYEQYF.

The rearrangement links TRBV19 to TRBJ1-5; 8 nucleotides align to TRBD1. Germline V lookup: CDR1 LNHDA, CDR2 SQIVND (reference sequence). The trim removed 3 bases at V and 4 bases at J, leaving 8 bases unmatched. This CDR3 has 16 residues. The CDR3 loop reads CASSISPQGANQPQHF. Here the CDR3 DNA reads TGTGCCAGTAGTATTAGCCCCCAGGGGGCGAATCAGCCCCAGCATTTT.

The chain carries TRBV6-5 and TRBJ1-1; TRBD1 agrees at 7 bases. Looked up from germline, CDR1 is MNHEY and CDR2 is SVGAGI. V gave up 3 bases and J gave up 1 base; unmatched junction bases: 5. There are 15 residues in the CDR3. CDR3 in amino acids: CASSYLAGGNTEAFF. The CDR3 nucleotides read TGTGCCAGCAGTTATCTGGCAGGGGGGAACACTGAAGCTTTCTTT.

The chain combines TRBV5-1 with TRBJ2-5; 7 positions agree with TRBD1. Germline CDR1 is SGHRS and CDR2 is YFSETQ. This CDR3 has 14 residues. The trim removed 4 bases at V and 5 bases at J, leaving 8 bases unmatched. The DNA of the CDR3 is TGCGCCAGCAGCCCGGGACAGACAAAGGAGACCCAGTACTTC. Amino acids: CASSPGQTKETQYF.

The J gene is TRBJ2-2, the V gene TRBV6-1; 7 positions agree with TRBD1. Trimming removed 5 bases from V and 6 bases from J; junction bases left unmatched: 9. CDR1 is MNHNS and CDR2 is SASEGT in the germline V gene. The CDR3 sequence is 15 residues long. CDR3 sequence reads: CASSHTGELAGELFF. In nucleotides, the CDR3 is TGTGCCAGCAGTCATACAGGGGAGTTGGCCGGGGAGCTGTTTTTT.

The genes are TRBV27 and TRBJ2-7; D not resolved. Germline V CDR1 and CDR2: MNHEY, SMNVEV (reference sequence). This CDR3 comprises 13 residues. The V end was cut by 0 bases, the J end by 5 bases, with 8 bases between. The CDR3 region is CASSLSRVNEQYF. The CDR3 region has the DNA TGTGCCAGCAGTTTATCGAGAGTTAACGAGCAGTACTTC.